Below, 16 T cell receptor beta chains from the same sample are listed, as sequenced in a study of OX40 agonist ivuxolimab in advanced cancers. Assay used: immunoSEQ multiplex PCR; TCRdb lists only in-frame clones, some missing. The sample includes around 18,000 clones, 75% to 90% of them seen just once. This material consisted of CD4+ or CD8+ T cells sorted from blood, taken in a trial of the OX40 agonist ivuxolimab. Receptors were obtained from an adult with an advanced solid tumor such as melanoma, head and neck, liver or kidney cancer.

CDR3 protein: CASSMGQGGGNTIYF. Here the CDR3 DNA reads TGTGCCAGCAGTATGGGACAGGGAGGTGGAAACACCATATATTTT. This chain uses TRBV6-5 with TRBJ1-3; 9 nucleotides match TRBD1. V lost 5 bases and J lost 3; bases outside the gene matches: 5. The CDR3 has 15 residues. Germline CDR1 MNHEY, CDR2 SVGAGI.

This chain uses TRBV28 with TRBJ1-5; D is undetermined. The CDR3 has 14 amino acids. The ends were cut back, 6 bases at V and 6 bases at J, with 15 bases in the middle. CDR1 is MDHEN, CDR2 SYDVKM, per germline. The CDR3 protein is CASSPRISGQPQHF. The CDR3 bases are TGTGCCAGCAGCCCTCGAATATCGGGTCAGCCCCAGCATTTT. The whole variable domain, filled in from reference TRBV28 and TRBJ1-5, reads DVKVTQSSRYLVKRTGEKVFLECVQDMDHENMFWYRQDPGLGLRLIYFSYDVKMKEKGDIPEGYSVSREKKERFSLILESASTNQTSMYLCASSPRISGQPQHFGDGTRLSIL.

The rearrangement links TRBV13 to TRBJ2-1; D not resolved. The V gene lost 0 bases and the J gene lost 1 base, with 10 bases spanning the gap. CDR1 PRHDT and CDR2 FYEKMQ come from the germline V gene (reference sequence). The CDR3 totals 16 residues. The CDR3 sequence is CASSLGLGRSYNEQFF. The CDR3 DNA is TGTGCCAGCAGCTTAGGCCTTGGGCGATCCTACAATGAGCAGTTCTTC. Variable domain in full (rest from reference TRBV13 and TRBJ2-1): AAGVIQSPRHLIKEKRETATLKCYPIPRHDTVYWYQQGPGQDPQFLISFYEKMQSDKGSIPDRFSAQQFSDYHSELNMSSLELGDSALYFCASSLGLGRSYNEQFFGPGTRLTVL.

The chain couples TRBV6-5 to TRBJ2-7; D may match TRBD1 or TRBD2 (6 bases each). Trimming left V 4 bases short and J 6 bases short, with 16 bases between. The germline gives CDR1 MNHEY, CDR2 SVGAGI. The CDR3 totals 14 residues. DNA for the CDR3: TGTGCCAGCAGTTGGGGGACACTGGGGGGCGAGCAGTACTTC. Protein: CASSWGTLGGEQYF.

V is TRBV4-1 and J is TRBJ1-1; D is unclear. Between the trimmed V and J ends, which lost 4 bases and 4 bases, there was a span of 16 bases. CDR1 and CDR2 from the germline V gene are MGHRA and YSYEKL. This CDR3 comprises 15 residues. Written as DNA, the CDR3 is TGCGCCAGCAGCCTCGGCAGGTTTAGTGGCACTGAAGCTTTCTTT. Amino acid sequence: CASSLGRFSGTEAFF.

The CDR3 nucleotides read TGTGCCAGCAGCTTACCCCAGGGAGGGTCCTACGAGCAGTACTTC. Amino acids: CASSLPQGGSYEQYF. The gene calls are TRBV11-2 and TRBJ2-7, with 7 bases matching TRBD2. This CDR3 spans 15 amino acids. After removal of 2 bases from V and 1 base from J, the junction contained 5 bases not matched to a gene. CDR1 and CDR2 from the germline V gene are SGHAT and FQNNGV.

This clone appeared a few times. This chain uses TRBV9 with TRBJ2-7, with D uncertain. CDR1 SGDLS and CDR2 YYNGEE come from the germline V gene. CDR3 size: 11 residues. The V and J ends lost 3 bases and 3 bases respectively, with 4 bases between them. The DNA of the CDR3 is TGTGCCAGCAGCGGGGACTACGAGCAGTACTTC. Its translation: CASSGDYEQYF. Looking up the rest from reference TRBV9 and TRBJ2-7 gives the full variable domain: DSGVTQTPKHLITATGQRVTLRCSPRSGDLSVYWYQQSLDQGLQFLIQYYNGEERAKGNILERFSAQQFPDLHSELNLSSLELGDSALYFCASSGDYEQYFGPGTRLTVT.

V gene TRBV4-1 combines with J gene TRBJ2-7; TRBD1 agrees at 8 bases. The germline V gene encodes CDR1 MGHRA and CDR2 YSYEKL. The CDR3 totals 15 residues. V was clipped by 1 base and J by 5 bases; unmatched bases: 7. CDR3 coding DNA: TGCGCCAGCAGCCAAGGGGGCGGACAGGGCCACGAGCAGTACTTC. This codes for CASSQGGGQGHEQYF.

V usage is TRBV7-8 and J usage is TRBJ1-2, with TRBD1 as a possible D gene (6 bases). V shed 1 base and J shed 4 bases, with 19 bases lying between them. This CDR3 has 17 residues. Germline V CDR1 and CDR2: SGHVS, FQNEAQ. DNA for the CDR3: TGTGCCAGCAGCTTAGGGGATAACAGGGATCTATCCTATGGCTACACCTTC. Amino acids: CASSLGDNRDLSYGYTF. Full variable domain (remainder filled in from reference TRBV7-8 and TRBJ1-2): GAGVSQSPRYKVAKRGQDVALRCDPISGHVSLFWYQQALGQGPEFLTYFQNEAQLDKSGLPSDRFFAERPEGSVSTLKIQRTQQEDSAVYLCASSLGDNRDLSYGYTFGSGTRLTVV.

This clone was picked up one time. The chain has TRBV2 and TRBJ1-3; no clear D. Trimming cost V 7 bases and J 0 bases, with 7 bases left between them. CDR1 and CDR2 from the germline V gene are SNHLY and FYNNEI. This CDR3 is 13 amino acids long. The CDR3 bases are TGTGCCAGCACCGGATTCTCTGGAAACACCATATATTTT. Protein sequence: CASTGFSGNTIYF. The full variable domain, with the rest looked up from reference TRBV2 and TRBJ1-3, is EPEVTQTPSHQVTQMGQEVILRCVPISNHLYFYWYRQILGQKVEFLVSFYNNEISEKSEIFDDQFSVERPDGSNFTLKIRSTKLEDSAMYFCASTGFSGNTIYFGEGSWLTVV.

By share, this clone ranks as medium-sized (0.01 to 0.1%). This chain connects TRBV7-6 to TRBJ2-7; TRBD2 agrees at 10 bases. J lost 2 bases, V lost 6 bases, and 10 bases had no gene match. Per germline, CDR1 SGHVS and CDR2 FNYEAQ. There are 16 residues in the CDR3. This chain's CDR3 is CASSSPPSGSPYEQYF. CDR3 DNA: TGTGCCAGCAGTTCCCCCCCTAGCGGGAGCCCCTACGAGCAGTACTTC.

The rearrangement links TRBV29-1 to TRBJ2-7; 9 bases line up with TRBD2. V lost 4 bases and J lost 1; bases outside the gene matches: 14. Germline V lookup: CDR1 SQVTM, CDR2 ANQGSEA. The CDR3 length is 17 residues. The CDR3, as DNA: TGCAGCGTTGTGGGCGTGAGCGGGAGGACGACTTCCTACGAGCAGTACTTC. Its translation is CSVVGVSGRTTSYEQYF.

The chain couples TRBV30 to TRBJ2-7; the match to TRBD1 covers 8 bases. This CDR3 contains 16 residues. The germline CDR1 and CDR2 sequences are GTSNPN and SVGIG (reference sequence). Trimming cost V 0 bases and J 3 bases; bases outside gene matches: 10. CDR3 bases: TGTGCCTGGAGTGTACGGGCAGGGGGCGACCTCTACGAGCAGTACTTC. Its translation: CAWSVRAGGDLYEQYF.

The J gene is TRBJ2-7, the V gene TRBV11-3, with TRBD1 matching 10 bases. Germline trimming cut 7 bases from V and 6 bases from J; bases unmatched to any gene: 3. Per the germline V gene, CDR1 is SGHNT and CDR2 is YENEEA. The length of the CDR3 is 12 residues. CDR3 in DNA: TGTGCCAGCATGGGACAGGGGATCGAGCAGTACTTC. Translation: CASMGQGIEQYF.

The V call is TRBV6-1, the J call TRBJ1-2, with TRBD1 matching 10 bases. Germline CDR1 is MNHNS and CDR2 is SASEGT. This CDR3 is built from 18 residues. The trim removed 1 base at V and 4 bases at J, leaving 12 bases unmatched. The CDR3 DNA reads TGTGCCAGCAGTGAAGGCGAGGGGATGACAGGGGGCTTCTATGGCTACACCTTC. It specifies CASSEGEGMTGGFYGYTF.

The genes are TRBV2 and TRBJ2-7, with 8 bases matching TRBD1. Germline V gene lookup returns CDR1 SNHLY and CDR2 FYNNEI. Losses at the gene ends were 2 bases for V and 3 bases for J; bases not matched to a gene: 12. The CDR3 sequence is 17 residues long. CDR3 DNA sequence: TGTGCCAGCAGTGAATATCGCGTAGACAGGGGAAACTACGAGCAGTACTTC. It codes for CASSEYRVDRGNYEQYF.